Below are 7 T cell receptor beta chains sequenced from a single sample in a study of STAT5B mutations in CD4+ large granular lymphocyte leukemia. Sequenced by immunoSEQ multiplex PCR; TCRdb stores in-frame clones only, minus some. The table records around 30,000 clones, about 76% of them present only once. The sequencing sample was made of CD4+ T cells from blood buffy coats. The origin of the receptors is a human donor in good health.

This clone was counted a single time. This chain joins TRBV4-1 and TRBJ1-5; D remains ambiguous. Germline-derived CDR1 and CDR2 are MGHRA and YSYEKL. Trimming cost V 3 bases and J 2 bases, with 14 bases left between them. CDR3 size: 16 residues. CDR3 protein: CASSQAGLAGNQPQHF. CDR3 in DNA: TGCGCCAGCAGCCAGGCCGGGCTCGCGGGCAATCAGCCCCAGCATTTT.

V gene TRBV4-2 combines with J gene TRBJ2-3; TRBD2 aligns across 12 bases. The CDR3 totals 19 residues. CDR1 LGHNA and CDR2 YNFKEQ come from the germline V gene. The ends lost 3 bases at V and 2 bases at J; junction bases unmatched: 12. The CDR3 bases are TGTGCCAGCAGCCAGGAACCCGGGACTAGCGGGCGGACCACAGATACGCAGTATTTT. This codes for CASSQEPGTSGRTTDTQYF.

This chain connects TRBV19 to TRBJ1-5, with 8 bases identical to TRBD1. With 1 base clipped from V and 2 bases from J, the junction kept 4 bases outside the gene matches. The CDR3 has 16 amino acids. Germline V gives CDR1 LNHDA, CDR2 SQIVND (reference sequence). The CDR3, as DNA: TGTGCCAGTAGTATAGGGCCGACAGGGGGCAATCAGCCCCAGCATTTT. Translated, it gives CASSIGPTGGNQPQHF.

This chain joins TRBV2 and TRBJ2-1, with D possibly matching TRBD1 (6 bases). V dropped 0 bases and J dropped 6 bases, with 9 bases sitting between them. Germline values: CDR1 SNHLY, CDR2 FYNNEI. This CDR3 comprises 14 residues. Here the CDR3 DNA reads TGTGCCAGCAGTGAAGCCAGGGGACCCAATGAGCAGTTCTTC. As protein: CASSEARGPNEQFF.

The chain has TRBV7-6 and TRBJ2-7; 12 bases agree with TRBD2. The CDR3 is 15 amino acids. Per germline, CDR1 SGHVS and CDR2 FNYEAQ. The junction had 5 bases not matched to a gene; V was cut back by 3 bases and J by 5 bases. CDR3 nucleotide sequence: TGTGCCAGCAGCTTGCTAGCGGGAGGGTCGGACGAGCAGTACTTC. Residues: CASSLLAGGSDEQYF.

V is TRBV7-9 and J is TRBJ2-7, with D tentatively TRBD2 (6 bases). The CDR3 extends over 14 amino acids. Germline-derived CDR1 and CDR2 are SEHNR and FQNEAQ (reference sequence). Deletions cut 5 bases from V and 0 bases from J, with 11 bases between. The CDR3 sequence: CASSPGGSSYEQYF. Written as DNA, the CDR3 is TGTGCCAGCAGCCCCGGGGGAAGCTCCTACGAGCAGTACTTC.

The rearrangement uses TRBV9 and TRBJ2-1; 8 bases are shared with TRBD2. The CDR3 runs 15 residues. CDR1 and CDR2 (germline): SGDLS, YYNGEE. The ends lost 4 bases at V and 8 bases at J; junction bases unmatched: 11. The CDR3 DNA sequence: TGTGCCAGCAGCCCCAGAGGGCGGGGGGACGATGAGCAGTTCTTC. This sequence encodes CASSPRGRGDDEQFF.